This T cell receptor (beta chain) stems from a study of vaccination effects on CD4 cells after COVID-19. Whole-study findings and limits: At late timepoints after vaccination, vaccine- and infection-induced clones shrank markedly.

Trimming at V came to 6 bases and at J to 5 bases, leaving 11 bases not matched to a gene. CDR1 MNHEY and CDR2 SVGAGI come from the germline V gene. The CDR3 loop spans 15 amino acids. The repertoire was sequenced with immunoSEQ multiplex PCR; TCRdb's copy has only in-frame clones and lacks some. The table includes nearly 30,000 clones, 80% detected once. Turning to this clone: Its matching antigen is unknown.

ViraFEST assay sequencing came after antigen-specific CD4+ T cells were expanded with viral peptide pools. Investigators separated out CD4+ T cells once less than 11 days of culture had passed. Everyone in the study got two shots of either the BNT162b2 or mRNA-1273 vaccine. Among the vaccine recipients, none had a prior SARS-CoV-2 infection, and nucleocapsid antibodies were negative. Cultures of about 2 million PBMC per well contained 8 to 10 IU/ml IL-2 plus 10 ug/ml peptides. The input for sequencing was CD4+ T cells from PBMCs cultured with SARS-CoV-2 spike peptides, taken after COVID-19 vaccination. The sequence was obtained from a human donor who received a COVID-19 vaccine. Some clones in this sample may be carry-over from other donors' samples. The chain couples TRBV6-5 to TRBJ2-5; 8 nucleotides agree with TRBD1. The CDR3: CASRDRDRQSETQYF. For the CDR3, the DNA is TGTGCCAGCAGGGACAGGGACAGGCAGAGTGAGACCCAGTACTTC.